This T cell receptor (beta chain) was profiled in a study of post-analysis software for immune sequencing data. On the study more broadly: Recorded subtypes: relapsing-remitting, secondary progressive, progressive-relapsing; some patients unannotated. Whole-study results and caveats: TRBV5-6, TRBV5-1 and TRBV20-1 were among 4 or 5 TRBV segments more frequent in patients than controls.

Unique molecular identifiers had been added to the TCR beta cDNA libraries. TCRdb independently ran MiXCR on the PCR reads; one entry per CDR3 protein. The sample has roughly 700,000 distinct CDR3 sequences, roughly 27% seen once. This clonotype showed up just a few times. Its antigen is undetermined. Trimming took 1 base from V and 4 from J; bases not matched to a gene: 5. Germline V CDR1 and CDR2: SGDLS, YYNGEE. The CDR3 covers 15 residues. This receptor was obtained from a girl aged 10-17 years with multiple sclerosis. Sequenced input: blood. The chain employs TRBV9 and TRBJ1-2; 9 nucleotides align to TRBD1. CDR3 protein: CASSVTQDRGYGYTF. The CDR3 DNA follows: TGTGCCAGCAGCGTAACCCAGGACAGGGGCTATGGCTACACCTTC.